The rows below give T cell receptor beta chains drawn from one sample of a study of blood T cell repertoires in COVID-19. Sequencing was performed with immunoSEQ multiplex PCR; in TCRdb, only in-frame clones are kept and a portion is missing. This sample has approximately 280,000 clones; about four fifths occur once, and the top ten carry around 1.6%. The sequenced sample consisted of peripheral blood. The source is a human donor with COVID-19, enrolled during active disease. The donor label of this sample is uncertain. CDR3s include the opening cysteine and the closing phenylalanine or tryptophan. D genes are given only for firm matches. Size is stated for part of the rows, as once, few or many counts, or as a class when the clone is expanded.

TRBJ2-5,TRBD1,TRBV5-8,-,CASSLGTGTGSPETQYF,TGTGCCAGCAGCTTGGGAACAGGGACAGGGTCCCCAGAGACCCAGTACTTC
TRBJ1-2,-,TRBV30,-,CAWRQDYDLGYTF,TGTGCCTGGAGACAGGACTACGACCTTGGCTACACCTTC
TRBJ2-2,TRBD2,TRBV9,-,CASSAPRASGRGGELFF,TGTGCCAGCAGCGCCCCCAGGGCTAGCGGGAGAGGCGGGGAGCTGTTTTTT
TRBJ2-7,-,TRBV6-2/TRBV6-3,-,CASSQSSYEQYF,TGTGCCAGCAGCCAGTCGAGCTACGAGCAGTACTTC
TRBJ1-1,-,TRBV5-5,once,CASSRQVQNTEAFF,TGTGCCAGCAGCCGACAGGTTCAGAACACTGAAGCTTTCTTT
TRBJ1-1,TRBD1,TRBV4-2,-,CASSQTTGGFTEAFF,TGTGCCAGCAGCCAGACGACAGGGGGCTTCACTGAAGCTTTCTTT
TRBJ1-1,-,TRBV19,-,CASSIASRTEAFF,TGTGCCAGTAGTATAGCGTCCAGGACTGAAGCTTTCTTT
TRBJ2-1,TRBD1,TRBV15,-,CATSRDRAGTGKNEQFF,TGTGCCACCAGCAGAGATCGGGCTGGGACAGGGAAAAATGAGCAGTTCTTC
TRBJ2-2,-,TRBV19,once,CASSIRALNTGELFF,TGTGCCAGTAGTATCAGGGCCCTGAACACCGGGGAGCTGTTTTTT
TRBJ2-1,-,TRBV7-3,once,CASSLKMGGSYNEQFF,TGTGCCAGCAGCTTAAAGATGGGGGGCTCCTACAATGAGCAGTTCTTC
TRBJ1-6,TRBD1,TRBV6-5,-,CASMLEQGAGSLHF,TGTGCCAGCATGCTTGAACAGGGGGCTGGATCCCTCCACTTT
TRBJ2-1,TRBD2,TRBV19,-,CASSTRTSGYNEQFF,TGTGCCAGTAGTACCAGGACTAGCGGCTACAATGAGCAGTTCTTC
TRBJ2-7,-,TRBV6-5,-,CASTSTTSYEQYF,TGTGCCAGCACCTCGACTACCTCCTACGAGCAGTACTTC
TRBJ2-7,TRBD2,TRBV5-1,once,CASSRGLAGREQYF,TGCGCCAGCAGCCGCGGACTAGCGGGCAGGGAGCAGTACTTC
TRBJ2-5,-,TRBV7-9,-,CASSPPLSTGTQYF,TGTGCCAGCAGCCCCCCCTTGAGCACGGGGACCCAGTACTTC
TRBJ2-1,-,TRBV27,-,CASSLRRGSSYNEQFF,TGTGCCAGCAGTTTAAGGAGGGGAAGCTCCTACAATGAGCAGTTCTTC
TRBJ2-5,TRBD2,TRBV7-9,-,CASSPLRAGETQYF,TGTGCCAGCAGCCCCCTCAGAGCGGGGGAGACCCAGTACTTC
TRBJ2-5,TRBD2,TRBV5-8,-,CASSLGLIGGTRTQYF,TGTGCCAGCAGCTTGGGGTTAATCGGGGGGACCCGGACCCAGTACTTC
TRBJ2-1,-,TRBV7-3,once,CASSLPLEQGNEQFF,TGTGCCAGCAGCTTACCCTTGGAGCAGGGCAATGAGCAGTTCTTC
TRBJ1-2,TRBD1,TRBV18,-,CASSPGQDIYGYTF,TGTGCCAGCTCACCGGGACAGGACATCTATGGCTACACCTTC
TRBJ1-2,-,TRBV5-6,once,CASSPGEGLYTF,TGTGCCAGCAGCCCGGGTGAGGGCCTCTACACCTTC
TRBJ1-2,-,TRBV6-5,-,CASSGGAYGSYTF,TGTGCCTCCTCGGGGGGGGCCTACGGAAGCTACACCTTC
TRBJ1-6,TRBD1,TRBV4-3,-,CASSQARTGNSPLHF,TGCGCCAGCAGCCAAGCTAGGACAGGGAATTCACCCCTCCACTTT
TRBJ2-2,TRBD2,TRBV7-9,-,CASSKRTSGTGELFF,TGTGCCAGCAGCAAAAGGACTAGCGGCACCGGGGAGCTGTTTTTT
TRBJ2-1,TRBD1,TRBV6-5,-,CASNTQGAYNEQFF,TGTGCCAGCAACACACAGGGGGCATACAATGAGCAGTTCTTC
TRBJ2-2,-,TRBV3-1/TRBV3-2,few,CASSRESQTITGELFF,TGTGCCAGCAGCCGCGAGTCACAGACGATAACCGGGGAGCTGTTTTTT
TRBJ2-2,-,TRBV12-3/TRBV12-4,-,CASSSDSGELFF,TGTGCCAGCAGCTCCGACTCCGGGGAGCTGTTTTTT
TRBJ1-4,-,TRBV7-3,-,CASSPQGITNEKLFF,TGTGCCAGCAGCCCGCAGGGGATAACTAATGAAAAACTGTTTTTT